The 5 T cell receptor beta chains presented below share a single source sample, sequenced in a study of T-cell reconstitution after alpha-beta-depleted transplantation in children. The TCRbeta library was prepared with unique molecular identifiers. Each CDR3 protein is one row after TCRdb ran MiXCR on the PCR reads. The sample includes about 830,000 distinct CDR3 sequences, about 15% seen only once; the top ten take roughly 5%. Source: PBMCs, mostly from graft donor cells, taken 360 days after TCRalphabeta/CD19-depleted stem cell transplant. Receptors originate from a male patient aged 10 to 17 who had a stem cell transplant for acute lymphoblastic leukemia, so the T cells may come from the graft donor.

This clonotype was detected ten times or more. This chain joins TRBV4-1 and TRBJ1-2; no reliable D call. Germline values: CDR1 MGHRA, CDR2 YSYEKL. V shed 0 bases and J shed 4 bases, with 12 bases lying between them. The CDR3 length is 15 residues. The CDR3 bases are TGCGCCAGCAGCCAAGATTCAACCCTAGGCTATGGCTACACCTTC. Translation gives CASSQDSTLGYGYTF.

The V and J genes are TRBV6-8 and TRBJ1-5; D unclear. V was pared by 8 bases and J by 4 bases, with 9 bases between. CDR1 is MNHGY and CDR2 is SAAAGT in the germline V gene. The CDR3 is 12 amino acids. The CDR3 sequence is CASGGVNQPQHF. Here the CDR3 DNA reads TGTGCCAGCGGTGGAGTGAATCAGCCCCAGCATTTT.

In this sample, this clonotype turned up a few times. V and J are TRBV12-3 or TRBV12-4 and TRBJ1-2, with 8 bases matching TRBD1. The CDR3 is 15 residues long. V trimming: 6 bases; J trimming: 4 bases; junction bases outside the gene matches: 10. CDR3 in DNA: TGTGCCAGCAGGCCCCAGGGGGCGCTTATCTATGGCTACACCTTC. Translated, it gives CASRPQGALIYGYTF.

In DNA, the CDR3 is TGTGCCAGCAGCCTCAGGGGGAGCGAAGAAAAACTGTTTTTT. Translating gives CASSLRGSEEKLFF. V usage is TRBV13 and J usage is TRBJ1-4, with 7 bases identical to TRBD1. Germline trimming cut 5 bases from V and 8 bases from J; bases unmatched to any gene: 8. This CDR3 is built from 14 residues. The germline gives CDR1 PRHDT, CDR2 FYEKMQ (reference sequence).

This clonotype appeared many times. The CDR3 reads CSVVRGIGNEQFF. Written as DNA, the CDR3 is TGCAGCGTTGTCCGGGGAATCGGAAATGAGCAGTTCTTC. This chain joins TRBV29-1 and TRBJ2-1, with D possibly TRBD2 on 5 matching bases. Trimming pared 4 bases from V and 7 bases from J, leaving 14 bases between. The CDR3 is 13 amino acids. CDR1 and CDR2 from the germline V gene are SQVTM and ANQGSEA.